These 26 T cell receptor beta chains originate from one sample sequenced in a study of breast tumors, draining lymph nodes, adjacent tissues. TCRdb used MiXCR to reprocess the multiplex PCR reads, holding one entry per CDR3 protein. The data show about 180,000 distinct CDR3 sequences, about 33% seen once. The lymph nodes were axillary draining lymph nodes from breast cancer patients. Sequencing was done on a sample of axillary lymph node tissue. These receptors originate from a female donor with breast cancer. Some clones in this sample may be carry-over from other donors' samples.

This clonotype was observed a handful of times. This rearrangement joins TRBV10-1 to TRBJ1-1; D is uncertain. This CDR3 comprises 12 residues. Trimming shortened V by 8 bases and J by 7 bases, and 14 bases separated the two germline ends. Germline-derived CDR1 and CDR2 are WNHNN and SYGVQD (reference sequence). Here the CDR3 DNA reads TGCGCCAGCGGTAGAGGGATTGGTGAAGCTTTCTTT. It is translated as CASGRGIGEAFF.

The sample holds many counts of this clonotype. The chain carries TRBV27 and TRBJ1-4; 7 nucleotides agree with TRBD1. This CDR3 has 16 residues. After removal of 5 bases from V and 4 bases from J, the junction contained 10 bases not matched to a gene. Germline lookup yields CDR1 MNHEY and CDR2 SMNVEV (reference sequence). CDR3 residues: CASSPWGTGDNEKLFF. The CDR3 bases are TGTGCCAGCAGTCCGTGGGGCACAGGGGATAATGAAAAACTGTTTTTT.

This clonotype was counted once. A read error may produce the germline difference seen at one junction end. The chain recombines TRBV7-9 with TRBJ2-4; 9 bases align to TRBD1. The CDR3 runs to 15 residues. Per germline, CDR1 SEHNR and CDR2 FQNEAQ (reference sequence). The CDR3 spells CASSFTGGSGNIQHF. CDR3 DNA: TGTGCCAGCAGCTTCACAGGGGGCAGCGGAAACATTCAGCACTTC.

In its sample, this clonotype was seen many times. J is TRBJ1-2 and V is TRBV20-1, with 7 nucleotides matching TRBD1. Per the germline V gene, CDR1 is DFQATT and CDR2 is SNEGSKA (reference sequence). With V trimmed by 4 bases and J by 4 bases, 6 bases remained unmatched. The CDR3 has 13 amino acids. This CDR3 is CSATGGSIYGYTF. CDR3 nucleotides: TGCAGTGCTACAGGGGGTAGTATCTATGGCTACACCTTC.

This clonotype was seen repeatedly, ten times or more. The chain employs TRBV20-1 and TRBJ2-6; D unclear. Germline loops: CDR1 DFQATT, CDR2 SNEGSKA (reference sequence). V gave up 3 bases and J gave up 1 base, with 10 bases separating them. The CDR3 contains 15 residues. Here the CDR3 reads CSARPRGSGANVLTF. CDR3 DNA: TGCAGTGCTAGGCCCCGAGGATCTGGGGCCAACGTCCTGACTTTC.

This clonotype was picked up a small number of times. The rearrangement links TRBV20-1 to TRBJ2-3; a weak D match, TRBD2 (6 bases). V lost 3 bases to trimming and J lost 11 bases, with 21 bases between them. CDR3 length equals 14 residues. Germline V gene data show CDR1 as DFQATT and CDR2 as SNEGSKA (reference sequence). CDR3 in amino acids: CSAREGGSYNEQYF. The DNA for the CDR3 is TGCAGTGCTAGGGAGGGCGGGTCCTACAATGAGCAGTATTTT.

This clonotype was counted at least ten times. V is TRBV5-1 and J is TRBJ2-7; D is undetermined. This CDR3 comprises 13 residues. V lost 0 bases, J lost 5 bases, and 9 bases lay in between. In germline, CDR1 is SGHRS, CDR2 YFSETQ. CDR3 in DNA: TGCGCCAGCAGCTTGGGAGGCGGAGACGAGCAGTACTTC. Translation gives CASSLGGGDEQYF.

This clonotype was seen at least ten times. The V and J genes are TRBV14 and TRBJ2-5, with D unclear. This CDR3 spans 14 amino acids. Germline V lookup: CDR1 SGHDN, CDR2 FVKESK. Between the trimmed V and J ends, which lost 1 base and 1 base, there was a span of 7 bases. CDR3 residues: CASSQVVFQETQYF. CDR3 DNA: TGTGCCAGCAGCCAAGTAGTCTTCCAAGAGACCCAGTACTTC.

This clonotype was counted ten times or more. The chain employs TRBV13 and TRBJ2-7, with 9 bases fitting TRBD1. Germline-derived CDR1 and CDR2 are PRHDT and FYEKMQ (reference sequence). The CDR3 is made up of 15 amino acids. The V gene end was trimmed by 5 bases and the J gene end by 4 bases; junction bases not matched to a gene: 9. The CDR3 spells CASSLTTGGAYEQYF. Here the CDR3 DNA reads TGTGCCAGCAGCCTAACTACAGGGGGCGCGTACGAGCAGTACTTC.

This clonotype was seen repeatedly, ten times or more. This chain joins TRBV29-1 and TRBJ2-3, with 9 bases matching TRBD2. V trimming: 5 bases; J trimming: 7 bases; junction bases outside the gene matches: 10. The germline gives CDR1 SQVTM, CDR2 ANQGSEA. The CDR3 is 14 residues long. CDR3 DNA sequence: TGCAGCGTTACCCTAGCGGGGCGCACGAATACGCAGTATTTT. It specifies CSVTLAGRTNTQYF.

This clonotype showed up many times. CDR3 sequence (DNA): TGTGCCAGCAGCTTGATTAGGCCAGATACGCAGTATTTT. This translates into CASSLIRPDTQYF. The rearrangement joins TRBV5-6 to TRBJ2-3; D uncertain. Germline-derived CDR1 and CDR2 are SGHDT and YYEEEE. V gave up 1 base and J gave up 4 bases, with 7 bases separating them. The CDR3 consists of 13 residues.

This clonotype was recorded at least ten times. V gene TRBV7-3 combines with J gene TRBJ2-3; TRBD1 aligns across 8 bases. The CDR3 is made up of 14 amino acids. The V gene end was trimmed by 5 bases and the J gene end by 4 bases; junction bases not matched to a gene: 5. The germline CDR1 and CDR2 sequences are SGHTA and FQGTGA. The CDR3 sequence: CASSKGQGPDTQYF. In DNA, the CDR3 is TGTGCCAGCAGCAAAGGACAGGGTCCAGATACGCAGTATTTT.

This clonotype was observed at least ten times. The V call is TRBV7-2, the J call TRBJ1-4; D is unresolved. The CDR3 has 13 amino acids. V was pared by 5 bases and J by 8 bases, with 12 bases between. Germline values: CDR1 SGHTA, CDR2 FQGNSA. CDR3 region: CASSRLIREKLFF. CDR3 DNA sequence: TGTGCCAGCAGCCGATTAATCCGGGAAAAACTGTTTTTT.

This clonotype was detected ten times or more. V usage is TRBV30 and J usage is TRBJ2-2; D may be TRBD1 or TRBD2 (5 bases each). CDR1 and CDR2 from the germline V gene are GTSNPN and SVGIG (reference sequence). CDR3 length: 14 amino acids. V was shortened by 2 bases and J by 4 bases, with 11 bases between the two germline ends. Here the CDR3 reads CAWSTRAGTGELFF. CDR3 nucleotide sequence: TGTGCCTGGAGTACCAGGGCGGGCACCGGGGAGCTGTTTTTT.

To note about this clonotype: This could be a read error, since a much larger clone is one nucleotide away. The chain links TRBV20-1 to TRBJ1-5; no clear D. The CDR3 covers 15 residues. Germline-derived CDR1 and CDR2 are DFQATT and SNEGSKA (reference sequence). The germline V and J ends were trimmed by 0 bases and 5 bases, with 14 bases remaining between them. CDR3 nucleotides: TGCAGTGCTAGAGAGCCGAGTTTAAGCGATCAGCCCCAGCATTTT. Its protein product is CSAREPSLSDQPQHF.

This clonotype was recorded at least ten times. The chain combines TRBV7-9 with TRBJ2-1; D is unclear. This CDR3 is 14 amino acids long. V was cut by 5 bases and J by 5 bases, with 13 bases left in between. CDR1 is SEHNR, CDR2 FQNEAQ, per germline (reference sequence). The CDR3 sequence: CASSTSDRNNEQFF. The CDR3 DNA reads TGTGCCAGCAGCACTTCGGACCGTAACAATGAGCAGTTCTTC.

This clonotype was recorded many times. The chain is built from TRBV7-9 and TRBJ1-6, with D maybe TRBD1 (5 bases). Germline CDR1 and CDR2: SEHNR and FQNEAQ (reference sequence). This CDR3 is 16 amino acids long. Trimming removed 5 bases at V and 5 bases at J, with 16 bases between. The CDR3 nucleotides are TGTGCCAGCAGCCCCCCCGATAGGGGTCATAATTCACCCCTCCACTTT. Translation: CASSPPDRGHNSPLHF. Based on the CDR3 plus reference TRBV7-9 and TRBJ1-6, the full variable domain is DTGVSQNPRHKITKRGQNVTFRCDPISEHNRLYWYRQTLGQGPEFLTYFQNEAQLEKSRLLSDRFSAERPKGSFSTLEIQRTEQGDSAMYLCASSPPDRGHNSPLHFGNGTRLTVT.

The chain carries TRBV18 and TRBJ1-1; the match to TRBD1 covers 7 bases. Trimming removed 3 bases from V and 3 bases from J; junction bases left unmatched: 7. In germline, CDR1 is KGHSH, CDR2 LQKENI. The CDR3 sequence is 15 residues long. The CDR3 DNA is TGTGCCAGCTCACCGACAGGGACTGGGGACACTGAAGCTTTCTTT. Residues: CASSPTGTGDTEAFF.

Many counts were recorded for this clonotype. V usage is TRBV7-8 and J usage is TRBJ2-7; D may correspond to TRBD1 or TRBD2 (5 bases each). The V gene lost 5 bases and the J gene lost 2 bases, with 13 bases spanning the gap. Germline CDR1 SGHVS, CDR2 FQNEAQ. The CDR3 extends over 14 amino acids. Here the CDR3 reads CASSNRDGPYEQYF. CDR3 bases: TGTGCCAGCAGCAACCGGGACGGGCCCTACGAGCAGTACTTC.

Ten or more counts support this clonotype. The rearrangement uses TRBV2 and TRBJ1-3; unclear D gene. Per the germline V gene, CDR1 is SNHLY and CDR2 is FYNNEI. This CDR3 has 14 residues. The V gene lost 2 bases and the J gene lost 3 bases, with 8 bases spanning the gap. As DNA, the CDR3 is TGTGCCAGCAGTGAACGGCTAGATGGAAACACCATATATTTT. Its protein product is CASSERLDGNTIYF.

This clonotype was counted ten times or more. The chain recombines TRBV19 with TRBJ1-2; D gene ambiguous. The V end lost 6 bases, the J end lost 1 base, and 6 bases lay between the germline ends. The germline V gene encodes CDR1 LNHDA and CDR2 SQIVND (reference sequence). The CDR3 runs to 12 residues. The CDR3 reads CASRSGNYGYTF. In nucleotides, the CDR3 is TGTGCCAGTAGATCCGGTAACTATGGCTACACCTTC.

The chain has TRBV20-1 and TRBJ2-5; 10 bases match TRBD2. Trimming at V came to 5 bases and at J to 6 bases, leaving 6 bases not matched to a gene. The CDR3 contains 13 residues. CDR1 and CDR2 from the germline V gene are DFQATT and SNEGSKA (reference sequence). This CDR3 is CSARASGRQTQYF. The CDR3, as DNA: TGCAGTGCTCGGGCTAGCGGGAGACAGACCCAGTACTTC.

At least ten counts were recorded for this clonotype. The V gene is TRBV2, the J gene TRBJ2-5; D call uncertain. V lost 6 bases and J 5 bases, leaving 10 bases between the germline ends. The V gene's germline CDR1 is SNHLY and CDR2 FYNNEI. This CDR3 spans 12 amino acids. CDR3 DNA: TGTGCCAGCAGCGAGGACGGGGAGACCCAGTACTTC. Protein sequence: CASSEDGETQYF.

In its sample, this clonotype was seen a few times. The chain uses TRBV6-5 and TRBJ1-3; D might be TRBD1 (6 bases). CDR1 is MNHEY and CDR2 is SVGAGI in the germline V gene. With 5 bases removed from V and 4 bases from J, the gap between germline ends came to 15 bases. The length of the CDR3 is 15 residues. In DNA, the CDR3 is TGTGCCAGCAGTGGCGGGGGGGCCTCGGGAAACACCATATATTTT. Translation: CASSGGGASGNTIYF.

The sample holds many counts of this clonotype. The CDR3 reads CAREASRTGELFF. The CDR3, as DNA: TGTGCCAGAGAGGCGAGTCGGACCGGGGAGCTGTTTTTT. J is TRBJ2-2 and V is TRBV7-8, with D uncertain. The CDR3 runs 13 residues. V lost 9 bases and J 5 bases, leaving 13 bases between the germline ends. Germline assignment: CDR1 SGHVS and CDR2 FQNEAQ.

J is TRBJ1-1 and V is TRBV4-2; D is possibly TRBD1 (5 bases). V lost 0 bases and J lost 10, with 15 bases in between. The V gene's germline CDR1 is LGHNA and CDR2 YNFKEQ. The CDR3 runs to 14 residues. The CDR3 sequence: CASSQDQQGRGAFF. The CDR3 DNA sequence: TGTGCCAGCAGCCAAGATCAGCAGGGAAGAGGAGCTTTCTTT.